This T cell receptor beta chain was sequenced in a study of T-cell reconstitution after alpha-beta-depleted transplantation in children. This CDR3 spans 15 amino acids. V lost 3 bases to trimming and J lost 0 bases, with 9 bases between them. Preparing the TCRbeta library involved the use of unique molecular identifiers. TCRdb fed the PCR reads into MiXCR, producing one record per CDR3 protein. The sample has roughly 190,000 distinct CDR3 sequences, less than 15% seen once. This clonotype was counted ten times or more. This sample comprised PBMCs from the stem cell graft donor, obtained from the stem cell graft. The receptor was derived from a human donor who donated a stem cell graft to a child with acute lymphoblastic leukemia. The gene calls are TRBV12-3 or TRBV12-4 and TRBJ1-3, with a possible D match to TRBD1 (5 bases). CDR3 amino acids: CASSLGPSSGNTIYF. DNA for the CDR3: TGTGCCAGCAGTTTGGGACCAAGCTCTGGAAACACCATATATTTT.